The text below deals with one T cell receptor (beta chain). Its antigen is unidentified. The CDR3 length is 15 residues. Trimming shortened V by 3 bases and J by 6 bases, and 14 bases separated the two germline ends. The germline CDR1 and CDR2 sequences are KGHSH and LQKENI. Time point denoted: week 5, during vaccination. Doses of 300 ug of mutant IDH1 20-mer peptide were given with topical imiquimod. The source of the sample is a study of a mutant IDH1 vaccine in newly diagnosed glioma. Study overall: Treated patients, about 60% male and approximately 38% female, averaged about 40 years of age. Earlier treatment was radiotherapy, temozolomide, or both, with most getting both.

Using immunoSEQ multiplex PCR, the repertoire was profiled, and TCRdb retains in-frame clones only, with some absent. The sample shows approximately 61,000 clones, around four fifths of them seen only once. The sequence was obtained from a woman between 45 and 60 years old with glioma. The gene calls are TRBV18 and TRBJ1-4; D is undetermined. The sequencing used PBMCs, collected from a glioma patient whose treatment included an IDH1 peptide vaccine. The CDR3 reads CASSPLGFDYEKLFF. The CDR3 nucleotides are TGTGCCAGCTCACCGCTCGGGTTTGACTATGAAAAACTGTTTTTT.